Following are 10 T cell receptor beta chains from one sample sequenced in a study of blood T cell repertoires in COVID-19. Here immunoSEQ multiplex PCR was the method, and the copy in TCRdb shows in-frame clones only, minus some. The table includes 200,000 to 300,000 clones, less than 90% detected once. The sample was peripheral blood. All receptors derive from a man aged 25 to 45 with active or convalescent COVID-19.

The chain couples TRBV12-5 to TRBJ1-5, with D tentatively TRBD1 (5 bases). The CDR3 contains 15 residues. Germline loops: CDR1 LGHNT, CDR2 FRNRAP. V was trimmed by 7 bases and J by 2 bases, leaving 15 bases between them. This chain's CDR3 is CASALGGGGNQPQHF. The CDR3 coding sequence is TGTGCTAGTGCCCTTGGGGGAGGGGGCAATCAGCCCCAGCATTTT.

The CDR3 sequence: CASSSLSLAGDYNEQFF. The CDR3 nucleotides read TGTGCCAGCAGCTCCCTTTCCTTAGCGGGGGATTACAATGAGCAGTTCTTC. V gene TRBV7-9 combines with J gene TRBJ2-1; TRBD2 agrees at 9 bases. Germline CDR1 and CDR2: SEHNR and FQNEAQ (reference sequence). The V segment lost 4 bases and the J segment 4 bases; nucleotides outside the gene matches: 11. This CDR3 is built from 17 residues.

The chain couples TRBV7-2 to TRBJ2-5, with 15 bases lining up with TRBD2. The germline gives CDR1 SGHTA, CDR2 FQGNSA. V lost 4 bases to trimming and J lost 7 bases; unmatched junction nucleotides: 4. The CDR3 covers 15 residues. CDR3 loop: CASSWTSGGAGTQYF. CDR3 nucleotide sequence: TGTGCCAGCAGCTGGACTAGCGGGGGGGCAGGGACCCAGTACTTC.

This rearrangement joins TRBV6-5 to TRBJ2-5, with TRBD2 identical over 9 bases. This CDR3 spans 13 amino acids. Germline-derived CDR1 and CDR2 are MNHEY and SVGAGI. Trimming cost V 7 bases and J 5 bases; bases outside gene matches: 5. CDR3 region: CASKGLADETQYF. Written as DNA, the CDR3 is TGTGCCAGCAAGGGACTAGCTGACGAGACCCAGTACTTC.

The chain combines TRBV9 with TRBJ1-6; no clear D. Trimming removed 0 bases from V and 7 bases from J, with 5 bases in between. The CDR3 runs 13 residues. The germline V gene encodes CDR1 SGDLS and CDR2 YYNGEE. The CDR3: CASSVVQNSPLHF. The CDR3, as DNA: TGTGCCAGCAGCGTAGTTCAGAATTCACCCCTCCACTTT.

The CDR3 sequence is CASSAPALGGQPQHF. In nucleotides, the CDR3 is TGTGCCAGTAGTGCCCCGGCCCTGGGGGGTCAGCCCCAGCATTTT. The chain is built from TRBV19 and TRBJ1-5; a possible D gene is TRBD1 (5 bases). Germline V gives CDR1 LNHDA, CDR2 SQIVND (reference sequence). V lost 5 bases to trimming and J lost 6 bases, with 17 bases between them. There are 15 residues in the CDR3.

The J gene is TRBJ1-6, the V gene TRBV5-8; TRBD1 agrees at 7 bases. V dropped 4 bases and J dropped 9; count of bases not matched to a gene: 10. The length of the CDR3 is 15 residues. Germline loops: CDR1 SGHTS, CDR2 YDEGEE. CDR3 nucleotides: TGTGCCAGCAGCGCAGGACAGGTTGGTGGTTCACCCCTCCACTTT. Its protein is CASSAGQVGGSPLHF.

The chain is built from TRBV5-1 and TRBJ2-7, with D perhaps TRBD1 (5 bases). Germline V gene sequence: CDR1 SGHRS, CDR2 YFSETQ. The CDR3 has 15 amino acids. V was shortened by 4 bases and J by 1 base, with 15 bases between the two germline ends. The CDR3: CASSLSREPSYEQYF. DNA for the CDR3: TGCGCCAGCAGCCTGTCCAGGGAACCGTCCTACGAGCAGTACTTC.

The CDR3, as DNA: TGTGCCAGCAGTCTGACAGGAGTTGGGAACTATGGCTACACCTTC. Translation gives CASSLTGVGNYGYTF. The chain has TRBV6-5 and TRBJ1-2, with D maybe TRBD1 (6 bases). The CDR3 totals 15 residues. The germline gives CDR1 MNHEY, CDR2 SVGAGI. With 5 bases removed from V and 2 bases from J, the gap between germline ends came to 15 bases.

With regard to this clone: Other DNA sequences within the sample encode an identical CDR3. This rearrangement joins TRBV9 to TRBJ2-2, with D maybe TRBD2 (5 bases). The CDR3 covers 12 residues. The germline gives CDR1 SGDLS, CDR2 YYNGEE. Between the trimmed V and J ends, which lost 3 bases and 5 bases, there was a span of 5 bases. The CDR3 DNA sequence: TGTGCCAGCAGCGGCGGGACCGGGGAGCTGTTTTTT. As protein: CASSGGTGELFF. The full variable domain, with the rest looked up from reference TRBV9 and TRBJ2-2, is DSGVTQTPKHLITATGQRVTLRCSPRSGDLSVYWYQQSLDQGLQFLIQYYNGEERAKGNILERFSAQQFPDLHSELNLSSLELGDSALYFCASSGGTGELFFGEGSRLTVL.